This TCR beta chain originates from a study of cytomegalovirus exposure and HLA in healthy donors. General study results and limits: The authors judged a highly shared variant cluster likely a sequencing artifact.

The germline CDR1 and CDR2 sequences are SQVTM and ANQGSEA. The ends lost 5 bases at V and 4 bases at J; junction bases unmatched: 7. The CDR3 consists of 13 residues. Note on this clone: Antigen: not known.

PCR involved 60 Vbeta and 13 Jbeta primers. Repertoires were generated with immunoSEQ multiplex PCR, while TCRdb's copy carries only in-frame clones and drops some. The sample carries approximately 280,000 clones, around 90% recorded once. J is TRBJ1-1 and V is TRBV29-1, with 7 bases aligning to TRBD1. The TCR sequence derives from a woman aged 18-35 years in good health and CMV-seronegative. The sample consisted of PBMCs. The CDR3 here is CSVLLTGSTEAFF. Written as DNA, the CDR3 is TGCAGCGTTTTACTGACAGGGAGCACTGAAGCTTTCTTT.